This T cell receptor beta chain derives from a study of blood T cell repertoires in COVID-19. On the study more broadly: COVID-19 samples collected from the United States, Italy and Spain covered acute and convalescent phases.

V shed 2 bases and J 4 bases; nucleotides not matched to a gene: 4. Germline V CDR1 and CDR2: WSHSY, SAAADI. There are 14 residues in the CDR3. Per the study methods: Reference gene primer amplification gave estimated nucleated cell counts. Here immunoSEQ multiplex PCR was the method, and the copy in TCRdb shows in-frame clones only, minus some. D and trimming were read from the DNA, whereas the V and J calls and clone size are those reported in that table. The data hold 200,000 to 250,000 clones, with around 85% observed a single time. V is TRBV10-2 and J is TRBJ2-5; TRBD2 agrees at 7 bases. The sequence derives from a woman in her twenties or thirties who had recovered from COVID-19. Sequenced sample: peripheral blood. The CDR3 protein is CASSERGVRETQYF. CDR3 nucleotide sequence: TGCGCCAGCAGTGAGCGGGGGGTTCGAGAGACCCAGTACTTC.